This T cell receptor beta chain was captured in a study of blood T cell repertoires in COVID-19. The data were produced by immunoSEQ multiplex PCR, yet TCRdb's version contains in-frame clones alone and is incomplete. This table has 120,000 or so clones, more than 60% appearing once. The V end lost 4 bases, the J end lost 3 bases, and 10 bases lay between the germline ends. The CDR3 has 14 amino acids. CDR1 and CDR2 (germline): MNHEY, SVGAGI. The TCR originated in a man aged 70-80 years with acute or convalescent COVID-19. The sample taken for sequencing was peripheral blood. The rearrangement uses TRBV6-5 and TRBJ1-5; D possibly corresponds to TRBD1 (6 bases). Here the CDR3 reads CASSFGQSNQPQHF. The CDR3 region has the DNA TGTGCCAGCAGTTTCGGACAGTCCAATCAGCCCCAGCATTTT.